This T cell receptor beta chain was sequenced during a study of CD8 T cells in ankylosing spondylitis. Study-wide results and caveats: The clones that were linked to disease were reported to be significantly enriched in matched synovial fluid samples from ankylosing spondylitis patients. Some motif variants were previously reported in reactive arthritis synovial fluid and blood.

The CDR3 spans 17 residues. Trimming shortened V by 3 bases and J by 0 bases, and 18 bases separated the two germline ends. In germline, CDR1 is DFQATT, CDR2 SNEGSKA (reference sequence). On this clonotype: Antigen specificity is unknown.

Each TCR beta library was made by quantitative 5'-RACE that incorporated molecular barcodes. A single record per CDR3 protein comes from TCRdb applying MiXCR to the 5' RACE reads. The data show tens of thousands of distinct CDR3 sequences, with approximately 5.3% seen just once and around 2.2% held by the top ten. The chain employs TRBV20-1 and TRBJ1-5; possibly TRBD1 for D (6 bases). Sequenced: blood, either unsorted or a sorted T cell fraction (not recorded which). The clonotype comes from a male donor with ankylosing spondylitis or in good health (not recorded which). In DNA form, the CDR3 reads TGCAGTGCTAGTCAGGGGTCCCATTTCTATAGCAATCAGCCCCAGCATTTT. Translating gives CSASQGSHFYSNQPQHF.